This record looks at one T cell receptor beta chain sequence and its context. The sample originates from a study of blood T cell repertoires in COVID-19. The wider study: Donors in the United States, Italy and Spain gave samples during acute or convalescent COVID-19.

Profiled with immunoSEQ multiplex PCR; TCRdb holds only in-frame clones, not every one. The table has about 20,000 clones, about 90% seen once; the top ten hold 6% to 8%. Deletions cut 7 bases from V and 0 bases from J, with 10 bases between. The CDR3 is 14 residues long. Germline CDR1 MNHNY, CDR2 SVGAGI (reference sequence). The sample consisted of peripheral blood. This rearrangement joins TRBV6-6 to TRBJ1-3, with D hard to call. This TCR was sampled from a man aged 70-80 years with active COVID-19. CDR3 region: CASKADYSGNTIYF. The CDR3, as DNA: TGTGCCAGCAAGGCAGACTACTCTGGAAACACCATATATTTT.